The source of this TCR beta chain is a study of cytomegalovirus exposure and HLA in healthy donors. Study-level results: In a later analysis, a missense DCLRE1C variant was linked to TCR beta V- and J-gene trimming. The study flagged around 150 TCR beta chains as cytomegalovirus-associated. Per a later analysis, about 18,000 TCR beta sequences showed association with HLA alleles at 0.05 false discovery rate.

The PCR used 60 Vbeta and 13 Jbeta primers. The protocol was immunoSEQ multiplex PCR, while the TCRdb copy is restricted to in-frame clones and leaves out a portion. Of 120,000 to 150,000 clones in the sample, roughly three quarters were seen once. With respect to this clone: Its antigen is not known.

Donors in the study were healthy people who gave bone marrow. Germline CDR1 is MDHEN and CDR2 is SYDVKM. The CDR3 consists of 15 residues. V lost 5 bases and J lost 2, with 13 bases in between. The sequence was obtained from a man in his fifties or sixties in good health and CMV-seronegative. The sequenced sample was PBMCs. The genes are TRBV28 and TRBJ2-1; no firm D call. For the CDR3, the DNA is TGTGCCAGCAGTCCCCCGATTGGGCCCTACAATGAGCAGTTCTTC. Protein product: CASSPPIGPYNEQFF.